Presented here are 12 T cell receptor beta chains from one specimen sequenced in a study of cytomegalovirus exposure and HLA in healthy donors. This PCR relied on a set of 60 Vbeta primers and 13 Jbeta primers. The repertoire was sequenced with immunoSEQ multiplex PCR; TCRdb's copy has only in-frame clones and lacks some. The sample's table shows some 70,000 clones. The sample consisted of PBMCs. The receptors stem from a man aged 40-55 years in good health and CMV-seronegative.

This sequence joins TRBV9 and TRBJ1-2; 10 nucleotides line up with TRBD1. From germline, CDR1 is SGDLS and CDR2 YYNGEE. The CDR3 spans 14 residues. The J segment lost 6 bases and the V segment lost 4 bases, leaving 6 bases of the junction unmatched. DNA for the CDR3: TGTGCCAGCAGCTTCCGGACAGGGGGGGATGGCTACACCTTC. Translation gives CASSFRTGGDGYTF.

V gene TRBV5-1 combines with J gene TRBJ2-1; 12 positions agree with TRBD1. The CDR3 runs to 18 residues. Germline CDR1 SGHRS, CDR2 YFSETQ. Trimming took 4 bases from V and 9 from J; bases not matched to a gene: 17. DNA of the CDR3: TGCGCCAGCAGCCCTCCCTTAATCCGGGACAGGGGGCATGTTGAGCAGTTCTTC. Its protein product is CASSPPLIRDRGHVEQFF.

This sequence joins TRBV6-1 and TRBJ2-1; TRBD1 aligns across 8 bases. V lost 4 bases, J lost 7 bases, and 12 bases stayed unmatched. This CDR3 region has 16 residues. The germline V gene encodes CDR1 MNHNS and CDR2 SASEGT. The DNA for the CDR3 is TGTGCCAGCAGTGTTTACTCAGGGGGCAATTATAATGAGCAGTTCTTC. Its translation: CASSVYSGGNYNEQFF.

The V and J genes are TRBV28 and TRBJ1-3; 10 bases match TRBD1. Germline CDR1 is MDHEN and CDR2 is SYDVKM. CDR3 length: 16 amino acids. Unmatched junction bases numbered 7, after V lost 6 bases and J lost 2 bases. CDR3 nucleotides: TGTGCCAGCAGCACCGCGGGGACAGGGGCTGGAAACACCATATATTTT. Translated: CASSTAGTGAGNTIYF.

This chain joins TRBV7-9 and TRBJ1-1; D not resolved. Per the germline V gene, CDR1 is SEHNR and CDR2 is FQNEAQ (reference sequence). The CDR3 contains 11 residues. V shed 5 bases and J shed 8 bases, with 9 bases lying between them. The CDR3 DNA is TGTGCCAGCAGCCGATACATAGAAGCTTTCTTT. Translating gives CASSRYIEAFF.

V is TRBV6-5 and J is TRBJ1-6; perhaps TRBD1 as D (6 bases). Germline lookup yields CDR1 MNHEY and CDR2 SVGAGI. V lost 2 bases and J 7 bases, leaving 15 bases between the germline ends. This CDR3 spans 16 amino acids. The CDR3 is CASSYKWGQGNSPLHF. CDR3 DNA sequence: TGTGCCAGCAGTTACAAATGGGGGCAGGGCAATTCACCCCTCCACTTT.

The V and J genes are TRBV4-1 and TRBJ1-5, with D tentatively TRBD1 (5 bases). The CDR3 consists of 13 residues. The V end lost 2 bases, the J end lost 5 bases, and 7 bases lay between the germline ends. Germline CDR1 is MGHRA and CDR2 is YSYEKL. CDR3 sequence: CASSQSRDQPQHF. The CDR3 DNA is TGCGCCAGCAGCCAAAGCAGGGATCAGCCCCAGCATTTT.

The chain joins TRBV28 to TRBJ1-2; D ambiguous. The germline gives CDR1 MDHEN, CDR2 SYDVKM. Trimming removed 3 bases from V and 8 bases from J, with 7 bases in between. The CDR3 is 11 residues long. The chain's CDR3 is CASSLFRGYTF. The DNA for the CDR3 is TGTGCCAGCAGTTTGTTTCGGGGCTACACCTTC.

The chain links TRBV15 to TRBJ2-7; perhaps TRBD1 as D (5 bases). The ends were cut back, 4 bases at V and 3 bases at J, with 13 bases in the middle. The CDR3 covers 14 residues. CDR1 LNHNV and CDR2 YYDKDF come from the germline V gene (reference sequence). The CDR3 nucleotides read TGTGCCACCAGCACAACAGGAATCGGCTACGAGCAGTACTTC. This codes for CATSTTGIGYEQYF.

The V and J genes are TRBV10-2 and TRBJ1-4; 8 bases map to TRBD1. J was trimmed by 1 base and V by 6 bases; bases with no gene match: 7. The CDR3 loop spans 16 amino acids. Germline V gene data show CDR1 as WSHSY and CDR2 as SAAADI. The CDR3 loop is CASRKTGEGTNEKLFF. The CDR3 DNA is TGCGCCAGCAGAAAGACAGGGGAGGGAACTAATGAAAAACTGTTTTTT.

This chain uses TRBV10-3 with TRBJ1-3; D gene ambiguous. The germline gives CDR1 ENHRY, CDR2 SYGVKD. This CDR3 comprises 13 residues. The V and J ends lost 4 bases and 0 bases respectively, with 4 bases between them. The CDR3 reads CAISAGSGNTIYF. The CDR3 DNA follows: TGTGCCATCAGTGCGGGCTCTGGAAACACCATATATTTT.

The chain uses TRBV2 and TRBJ1-4; 9 bases agree with TRBD1. Germline loops: CDR1 SNHLY, CDR2 FYNNEI. This CDR3 is built from 15 residues. The ends lost 6 bases at V and 3 bases at J; junction bases unmatched: 5. As DNA, the CDR3 is TGTGCCAGCAGCGGACAGGGGTTGGCTAATGAAAAACTGTTTTTT. It specifies CASSGQGLANEKLFF.